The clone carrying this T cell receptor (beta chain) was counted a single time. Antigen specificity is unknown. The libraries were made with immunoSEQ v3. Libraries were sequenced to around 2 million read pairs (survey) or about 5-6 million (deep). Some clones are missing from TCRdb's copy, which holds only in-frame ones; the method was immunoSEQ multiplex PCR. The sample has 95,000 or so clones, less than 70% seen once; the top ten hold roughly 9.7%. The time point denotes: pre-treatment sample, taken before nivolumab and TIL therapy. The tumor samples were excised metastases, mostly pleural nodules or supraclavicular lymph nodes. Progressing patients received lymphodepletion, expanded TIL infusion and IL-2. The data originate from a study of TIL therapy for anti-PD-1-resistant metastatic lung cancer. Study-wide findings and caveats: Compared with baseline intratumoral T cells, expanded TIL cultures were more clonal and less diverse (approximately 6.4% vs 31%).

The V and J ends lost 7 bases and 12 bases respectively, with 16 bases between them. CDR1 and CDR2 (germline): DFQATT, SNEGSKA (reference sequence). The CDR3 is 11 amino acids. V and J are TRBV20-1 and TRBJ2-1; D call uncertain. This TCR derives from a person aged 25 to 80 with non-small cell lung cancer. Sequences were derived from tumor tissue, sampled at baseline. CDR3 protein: CSVRDPPSQFF. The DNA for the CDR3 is TGCAGTGTCAGAGATCCCCCGTCGCAGTTCTTC.